This TCR beta chain was profiled in a study of blood T cells in healthy people across ages (dated by TCRdb to between 2014 and 2017). The study in broad terms: Template switching captured roughly one uniquely barcoded TCR beta cDNA molecule per two T cells in model experiments. Age-related changes in TCR beta repertoire diversity were measured in the study by deep sequencing normalized with unique cDNA molecular identifiers. The donors were split into four age groups: young (average about 15 years), middle-aged (39), aged (roughly 68) and long-lived (approximately 89). To avoid experimental bias, donors of different ages were spread randomly across the sequencing lanes. Two additional independent replicas of 1 million unique cDNA reads from the same blood draw were analyzed for two donors (one aged 18 to 29 and one aged 80 or older). The paper's findings and limits, for the study overall: Conclusive comparison of naive and antigen-experienced compartments was prevented by the profiling of bulk unsorted PBMCs. As age increased, observed TCR beta diversity per million T cells dropped in a roughly linear way, and a significant reduction was already evident by age around 41. A strong correlation was found between observed TCR beta diversity and the percentage of naive T cells measured by flow cytometry. Total diversity estimates from one million sequenced T cells were considered lower bounds and underestimates. Because donor CMV infection status was unknown, age-related changes in expanded clonotypes were potentially confounded. Compared with the aged group, the long-lived group had more naive CD4+ T cells, fewer expanded clones and increased TCR diversity, a pattern suggesting age selection.

In the germline V gene, CDR1 corresponds to MNHEY and CDR2 to SVGAGI. The CDR3, cysteine through phenylalanine, is 14 amino acids long. This entry keeps only the CDR3 DNA: 42 bases, framed from base 1. The germline V end is reduced by 5 bases and the J end by 3 bases; junction bases left unmatched: 6. A word on this clonotype: No cognate antigen has been identified for it. Per-base qualities were not stored, and no clone one base away is much larger.

The donors were about 40 Caucasian individuals from Russia, aged 6 to 90 years, who were systemically healthy. Ten milliliters of peripheral blood were drawn from each donor into EDTA-treated Vacutainer tubes. Ficoll-Paque density-gradient centrifugation was used to isolate PBMCs, with at least 7 million per sample. Total RNA, at least 6 micrograms per sample, was extracted from PBMCs with Trizol reagent. For every donor, flow cytometry on a PBMC aliquot measured the percentage of naive CD45RAhigh/CD27high T cells. Libraries came from 5' RACE. Reads for this sample came from an Illumina HiSeq 2500. A second PCR of about 7 to 12 cycles was performed with a sample-barcoded 5' primer and a J-beta primer mix. A unique molecular identifier was introduced onto each TCR beta cDNA molecule by a template-switch 5' adaptor carrying 12 random nucleotides. At least 3 million CDR3-containing paired-end reads were obtained from each sample. First-strand cDNA synthesis was performed from all RNA using the Mint cDNA synthesis kit, with priming by a TRBC-specific oligonucleotide. Following uracil-DNA glycosylase treatment, a first 18-cycle PCR with universal primers M1SS and BC2_uni_R was performed on all cDNA. Turning to the authors' computational methods: Each sample was normalized by randomly selecting 1 million high-quality reads, each carrying a distinct molecular identifier. Instead of being binned into consensus sequences, reads that shared molecular identifiers were thrown out. MiTCR, with a Q25 quality threshold and the strictest error-elimination algorithm, was used for CDR3 identification, clonotype clustering and error correction. A nonparametric unseen species model using Euler transformation provided a lower-bound estimate of total TCR beta diversity. TCRdb reran the public reads through fastp at Q25 and MiXCR, keeping productive beta chains. Rows matching on CDR3 protein sequence are summarized as one entry with the most common DNA and genes. These V and J calls are TCRdb output, not the study's own analysis. This sample holds about 770,000 distinct CDR3 sequences; more than 40% were observed only once. Roughly 19% of the sample goes to the ten largest clones.

Material: blood. The chain links TRBV6-5 with TRBJ1-2, and 7 bases in between align with TRBD1. The TCR originated in a man in his 60s in good health. The CDR3 reads CASSHRGRDYGYTF. The nucleotide sequence is given as TGTGCCAGCAGTCACAGGGGTCGGGACTATGGCTACACCTTC.